What follows are 14 T cell receptor beta chains derived from one specimen sequenced in a study of radiation and T cells in renal cell carcinoma. Noted time point: baseline pretreatment blood. The treatment was: 15 Gy SBRT to primary tumor, nephrectomy 4 weeks later. Assay used: immunoSEQ multiplex PCR; TCRdb lists only in-frame clones, some missing. The sample yields about 140,000 clones, roughly 80% seen once. Source: blood, taken from a patient whose treatment included radiotherapy and nephrectomy. The receptors derive from a woman aged 50 to 65 with renal cell carcinoma.

The rearrangement links TRBV6-5 to TRBJ1-4; tentative D call: TRBD1 (5 bases). Looked up from germline, CDR1 is MNHEY and CDR2 is SVGAGI. Trimming stripped 7 bases from V and 5 bases from J, with 11 bases between. CDR3 length equals 13 residues. The CDR3 sequence: CASTRDLNEKLFF. The CDR3 bases are TGTGCCAGCACCCGGGACCTAAATGAAAAACTGTTTTTT.

This clone was found a few times. The rearrangement joins TRBV27 to TRBJ2-7; D might be TRBD1 (6 bases). The CDR3 totals 15 residues. V was clipped by 5 bases and J by 2 bases, with 16 bases between them. The germline V gene has CDR1 MNHEY and CDR2 SMNVEV (reference sequence). Here the CDR3 reads CASSRRPGQAYEQYF. CDR3 bases: TGTGCCAGCAGTCGGAGGCCGGGACAAGCCTACGAGCAGTACTTC.

The chain joins TRBV7-9 to TRBJ1-4; perhaps TRBD1 as D (6 bases). The V end lost 2 bases, the J end lost 7 bases, and 11 bases lay between the germline ends. The CDR3 runs 14 residues. CDR1 and CDR2 from the germline V gene are SEHNR and FQNEAQ (reference sequence). CDR3 sequence: CASSLSLGAEKLFF. The CDR3 coding sequence is TGTGCCAGCAGCTTATCTTTGGGGGCTGAAAAACTGTTTTTT.

This clone was detected only once. The chain joins TRBV7-8 to TRBJ1-1, with a weak D call TRBD1 (5 bases). CDR1 and CDR2 from the germline V gene are SGHVS and FQNEAQ. This CDR3 has 15 residues. Trimming took 4 bases from V and 0 from J, leaving 12 bases between them. CDR3 sequence (DNA): TGTGCCAGCAGCTACTCGACAGAAATGAACACTGAAGCTTTCTTT. This encodes CASSYSTEMNTEAFF. The variable domain in full, completed from reference TRBV7-8 and TRBJ1-1, reads GAGVSQSPRYKVAKRGQDVALRCDPISGHVSLFWYQQALGQGPEFLTYFQNEAQLDKSGLPSDRFFAERPEGSVSTLKIQRTQQEDSAVYLCASSYSTEMNTEAFFGQGTRLTVV.

J is TRBJ1-5 and V is TRBV5-1; D unclear. The length of the CDR3 is 14 residues. The V end lost 1 base, the J end lost 2 bases, and 7 bases lay between the germline ends. Germline values: CDR1 SGHRS, CDR2 YFSETQ. CDR3 sequence reads: CASSLNGGNQPQHF. As DNA, the CDR3 is TGCGCCAGCAGCTTGAATGGAGGCAATCAGCCCCAGCATTTT.

The V gene is TRBV10-3, the J gene TRBJ2-3, with D uncertain. CDR3 length: 13 amino acids. V was trimmed by 0 bases and J by 3 bases, leaving 4 bases between them. Germline assignment: CDR1 ENHRY and CDR2 SYGVKD. This CDR3 reads CAISESRTDTQYF. For the CDR3, the DNA is TGTGCCATCAGTGAGTCTAGGACAGATACGCAGTATTTT.

The V and J genes are TRBV5-1 and TRBJ1-4; no definite D call. Trimming took off 0 bases at V and 4 bases at J, with 10 bases between the two ends. Germline CDR1 SGHRS, CDR2 YFSETQ. This CDR3 spans 15 amino acids. The CDR3 DNA is TGCGCCAGCAGCTTGGTAGGCGGACTTAATGAAAAACTGTTTTTT. This gives the protein CASSLVGGLNEKLFF.

V usage is TRBV5-1 and J usage is TRBJ2-5; either TRBD1 or TRBD2 may fit D (5 bases each). Germline V gene lookup returns CDR1 SGHRS and CDR2 YFSETQ. V lost 4 bases and J lost 5, with 12 bases in between. The CDR3 has 13 amino acids. The CDR3 DNA follows: TGCGCCAGCAGCGGGGGAGTCGCGGAGACCCAGTACTTC. As protein: CASSGGVAETQYF.

The V gene is TRBV28, the J gene TRBJ2-1; 8 bases fit TRBD2. V dropped 7 bases and J dropped 7; count of bases not matched to a gene: 9. Germline V gene data show CDR1 as MDHEN and CDR2 as SYDVKM. This CDR3 contains 14 residues. The CDR3 DNA is TGTGCCAGCAACATCGTAGCGGGGTCGAATGAGCAGTTCTTC. Translated: CASNIVAGSNEQFF.

The chain combines TRBV9 with TRBJ2-3; D gene uncertain. Germline loops: CDR1 SGDLS, CDR2 YYNGEE. CDR3 size: 13 residues. V lost 5 bases to trimming and J lost 1 base, with 8 bases between them. The CDR3 DNA reads as TGTGCCAGCAGTCTCCTAGGCACAGATACGCAGTATTTT. Translating gives CASSLLGTDTQYF.

This chain links TRBV7-2 with TRBJ2-5, with 9 positions matching TRBD1. The germline CDR1 and CDR2 sequences are SGHTA and FQGNSA. V trimming: 2 bases; J trimming: 5 bases; junction bases outside the gene matches: 3. The CDR3 loop spans 14 amino acids. In nucleotides, the CDR3 is TGTGCCAGCAGCTTAACAGGGGGCTGGGAGACCCAGTACTTC. Its translation: CASSLTGGWETQYF.

The chain has TRBV28 and TRBJ1-1; maybe TRBD1 (6 bases). Germline lookup yields CDR1 MDHEN and CDR2 SYDVKM. V was pared by 3 bases and J by 5 bases, with 13 bases between. CDR3 size: 14 residues. The DNA of the CDR3 is TGTGCCAGCAGTTTCTTAACAGGGACGACTGAAGCTTTCTTT. Translating gives CASSFLTGTTEAFF.

CDR3 coding DNA: TGTGCCAGCAGCGTAGATGCTAGCGGGAGGGGGACAGATACGCAGTATTTT. Its translation: CASSVDASGRGTDTQYF. V gene TRBV9 combines with J gene TRBJ2-3; 12 positions match TRBD2. The ends lost 0 bases at V and 3 bases at J; junction bases unmatched: 5. There are 17 residues in the CDR3. Per the germline V gene, CDR1 is SGDLS and CDR2 is YYNGEE.

This chain uses TRBV9 with TRBJ1-2; D is uncertain. In germline, CDR1 is SGDLS, CDR2 YYNGEE. The CDR3 is made up of 14 amino acids. V shed 0 bases and J shed 7 bases, with 13 bases lying between them. In DNA form, the CDR3 reads TGTGCCAGCAGCGTAGGCTTCGGGGTTGCTGGCTACACCTTC. This gives the protein CASSVGFGVAGYTF.